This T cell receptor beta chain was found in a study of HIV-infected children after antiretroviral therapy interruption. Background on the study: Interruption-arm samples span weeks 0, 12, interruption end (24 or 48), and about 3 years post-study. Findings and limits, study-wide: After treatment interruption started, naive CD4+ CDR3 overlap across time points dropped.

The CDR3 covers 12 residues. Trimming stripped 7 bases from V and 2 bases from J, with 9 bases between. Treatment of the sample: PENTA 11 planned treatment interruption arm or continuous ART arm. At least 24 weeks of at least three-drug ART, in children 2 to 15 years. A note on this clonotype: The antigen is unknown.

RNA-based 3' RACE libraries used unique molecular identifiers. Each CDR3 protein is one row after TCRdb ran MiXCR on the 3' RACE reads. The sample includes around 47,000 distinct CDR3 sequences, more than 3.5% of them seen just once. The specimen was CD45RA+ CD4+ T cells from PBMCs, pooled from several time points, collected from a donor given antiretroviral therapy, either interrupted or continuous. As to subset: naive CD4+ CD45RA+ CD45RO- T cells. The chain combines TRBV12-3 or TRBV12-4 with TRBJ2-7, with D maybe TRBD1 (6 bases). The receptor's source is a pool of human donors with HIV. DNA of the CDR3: TGTGCCAGCAAGCAGGGGACCTACGAGCAGTACTTC. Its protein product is CASKQGTYEQYF.